What follows describes a single TCR beta chain. The antigen is undetermined. This sample stems from a study of radiation and T cells in renal cell carcinoma. The overall study: Nephrectomy followed 15 Gy stereotactic body radiation by 4 weeks.

Time point: blood 2 weeks post-SBRT. The treatment here: 15 Gy SBRT to primary tumor, nephrectomy 4 weeks later. Clear cell pathology was present in this patient's renal cell carcinoma. The assay was immunoSEQ multiplex PCR, and TCRdb's table has in-frame clones only and misses some. The repertoire consists of 150,000 to 180,000 clones, with 87% occurring once and the leading ten covering about an eighth. General study results and limits: Without pretreatment biopsies, baseline tumor clonotype presence was undetermined. In blood, top tumor clones expanded by 2 weeks, shrinking by 4.

V shed 0 bases, J shed 0 bases, and the junction held 5 bases outside the gene matches. The CDR3 totals 17 residues. The germline CDR1 and CDR2 sequences are MGHRA and YSYEKL. This sequence originates from a woman aged 45-65 years with renal cell carcinoma. Sequences were derived from blood, sampled from a patient whose treatment included radiotherapy and nephrectomy. The chain carries TRBV4-1 and TRBJ2-1, with 7 bases aligning to TRBD2. The DNA of the CDR3 is TGCGCCAGCAGCCAAGACCCAGCGGGGAGCTCCTACAATGAGCAGTTCTTC. This codes for CASSQDPAGSSYNEQFF.